These T cell receptor beta chains were read from a single sample in a study of OX40 agonist ivuxolimab in advanced cancers. The method was immunoSEQ multiplex PCR; TCRdb's version includes in-frame clones alone and lacks a portion of them. The data contain about 97,000 clones, approximately 87% of them singletons. The material sequenced was CD4+ or CD8+ T cells sorted from blood, taken in a trial of the OX40 agonist ivuxolimab. These receptor sequences come from an adult with an advanced solid tumor such as melanoma, head and neck, liver or kidney cancer. CDR3s include the opening cysteine and the closing phenylalanine or tryptophan. A D gene is named only where the DNA matches it firmly. Size is stated for part of the rows, as once, few or many counts, or as a class when the clone is expanded.

cdr3_nt,cdr3_aa,clone_size,j_call,v_call,d_call
TGCAGTGCTAGGGCTCAAGAGACCCAGTACTTC,CSARAQETQYF,-,TRBJ2-5,TRBV20-1,-
TGTGCCAGCAGACCGACTAGCGGGAGGGCCATTTTCAATGAGCAGTTCTTC,CASRPTSGRAIFNEQFF,-,TRBJ2-1,TRBV27,TRBD2
TGTGCCAGCAGCACAAATCGGGCTGGGGGTATCGTCGATGAGCAGTTCTTC,CASSTNRAGGIVDEQFF,-,TRBJ2-1,TRBV7-9,-
TGTGCCAGTAGTATGCGGGCCCAAGAGACCCAGTACTTC,CASSMRAQETQYF,-,TRBJ2-5,TRBV19,-
TGTGCCAGCAGCCATGCTGGTCGGGACGGCCCTAGCACAGATACGCAGTATTTT,CASSHAGRDGPSTDTQYF,-,TRBJ2-3,TRBV7-8,-
TGCGCCAGCAGCGCCCGACAGGAACTCTCCTACAATGAGCAGTTCTTC,CASSARQELSYNEQFF,-,TRBJ2-1,TRBV4-1,-
TGTGCCTGGAGCTACACGACGAACACTGAAGCTTTCTTT,CAWSYTTNTEAFF,few,TRBJ1-1,TRBV30,-
TGTGCCAGCAGCAAAGGGAGAGGGGGAACAGATCAGCCCCAGCATTTT,CASSKGRGGTDQPQHF,-,TRBJ1-5,TRBV21-1,-
TGTGCCAGCAGCTTCGACAGGGGGGACGAGCAGTACTTC,CASSFDRGDEQYF,-,TRBJ2-7,TRBV7-8,TRBD1
TGTGCCTGGAGTGTACGACTTCTCTACGAGCAGTACTTC,CAWSVRLLYEQYF,-,TRBJ2-7,TRBV30,-
TGCGCCAGCAGCCTCAGGGCACTAGGGTCGGGGACCGGGGAGCTGTTTTTT,CASSLRALGSGTGELFF,-,TRBJ2-2,TRBV5-1,-
TGTGCCAGTAGTTCTGGACAGTTGAACACTGAAGCTTTCTTT,CASSSGQLNTEAFF,-,TRBJ1-1,TRBV19,-
TGCGCCAGCAGCTTGGATGGGAGGGCCTCGTTAGAGCAGTACTTC,CASSLDGRASLEQYF,-,TRBJ2-7,TRBV5-1,TRBD2
TGCGCCAGCAGCCAAGTTTCCCGGAGTCAGGGGGCAGGGAACATTCAGTACTTC,CASSQVSRSQGAGNIQYF,-,TRBJ2-4,TRBV4-1,TRBD1
TGTGCCAGTAGTTCTTTCCTAGGACAGGGGGGAGAGACCCAGTACTTC,CASSSFLGQGGETQYF,-,TRBJ2-5,TRBV19,TRBD1
TGCGCCAGCAGCAGTCGGACAGGGTCTACCACAGATACGCAGTATTTT,CASSSRTGSTTDTQYF,-,TRBJ2-3,TRBV5-1,TRBD1
TGTGCCATCCGTAGTAATTCACTAAAACTCGAGCAGTACTTC,CAIRSNSLKLEQYF,-,TRBJ2-7,TRBV10-3,-
TGTGCCAGCTCACGGGTTGGAGGGAACACTGAAGCTTTCTTT,CASSRVGGNTEAFF,-,TRBJ1-1,TRBV18,-
TGCGCCAGCAGCCCCCAATCCGGGGTTGGGACAGATACGCAGTATTTT,CASSPQSGVGTDTQYF,-,TRBJ2-3,TRBV5-1,-
TGTGCCAGCAGCTTCCGGAGTTTGAATGAAAAACTGTTTTTT,CASSFRSLNEKLFF,-,TRBJ1-4,TRBV7-3,-
TGTGCCAGCAGTGAGGACCCCGGCAGGATTGCAAACGGGGAGCTGTTTTTT,CASSEDPGRIANGELFF,-,TRBJ2-2,TRBV25-1,-
TGTGCCAGCCTCCCTCCGGGACAGACATTCTACGAGCAGTACTTC,CASLPPGQTFYEQYF,-,TRBJ2-7,TRBV28,TRBD1
TGTGCCAGCAGCTTGCGGGGGCCTGGAAACACCATATATTTT,CASSLRGPGNTIYF,-,TRBJ1-3,TRBV5-6,-
TGTGCCAGCAGCTTAGCCGTAGAGACCCAGTACTTC,CASSLAVETQYF,-,TRBJ2-5,TRBV7-9,-
TGCGCCAGCACTGAGGGACTAGGAATCACAGATACGCAGTATTTT,CASTEGLGITDTQYF,once,TRBJ2-3,TRBV5-1,TRBD2
TGTGCCACCAGCAGAGGGGGACAGGGGGAAGAGACCCAGTACTTC,CATSRGGQGEETQYF,-,TRBJ2-5,TRBV15,TRBD1
TGTGCCTGGAGTCATCGGACTAGCGGGAGAGGCAATGAGCAGTTCTTC,CAWSHRTSGRGNEQFF,-,TRBJ2-1,TRBV30,TRBD2
TGTGCCAGCAGTACCCAGAACACTGAAGCTTTCTTT,CASSTQNTEAFF,-,TRBJ1-1,TRBV7-9,-
TGTGCCAGCTCCCTCGGACAGCAATACGAGCAGTACTTC,CASSLGQQYEQYF,-,TRBJ2-7,TRBV18,-
TGTGCTAGCAGTTCGGGACTAGCGGGATACAATGAGCAGTTCTTC,CASSSGLAGYNEQFF,few,TRBJ2-1,TRBV7-7,TRBD2
TGCGCCAGCAGCTTGGGGGGAGGAGACAATGAGCAGTTCTTC,CASSLGGGDNEQFF,once,TRBJ2-1,TRBV5-1,-
TGTGCCAGCAGCCCGACTAGCGGGACAGATACGCAGTATTTT,CASSPTSGTDTQYF,once,TRBJ2-3,TRBV5-4,TRBD2
TGTGCCAGCAGCTTAGGGGAACACCCGGGGTACAATGAGCAGTTCTTC,CASSLGEHPGYNEQFF,-,TRBJ2-1,TRBV11-3,-
TGTGCCAGCAGCTTAGGACAGGGGAGCAATCAGCCCCAGCATTTT,CASSLGQGSNQPQHF,-,TRBJ1-5,TRBV7-2,TRBD1
TGTGCCAGCAGCTCAGCGGGGGGGAGCACAGATACGCAGTATTTT,CASSSAGGSTDTQYF,-,TRBJ2-3,TRBV11-3,TRBD2
TGTGCCAGTAGTACAGGACAGGCTTACAATGAGCAGTTCTTC,CASSTGQAYNEQFF,-,TRBJ2-1,TRBV19,TRBD1
TGCGCCAGCAGCCACGATGACAATGTCTCTGGAAACACCATATATTTT,CASSHDDNVSGNTIYF,once,TRBJ1-3,TRBV4-1,-
TGTGCCTGGAGTGGCCCCTTCCTGAGGGCAGATACGCAGTATTTT,CAWSGPFLRADTQYF,once,TRBJ2-3,TRBV30,-
TGTGCCAGCAGCGGACAGGGCAGATCACCCCTCCACTTT,CASSGQGRSPLHF,few,TRBJ1-6,TRBV7-6,TRBD1
TGCGCCAGCAGCTCATTCTCAGGGAGCAGCGAAAAACTGTTTTTT,CASSSFSGSSEKLFF,-,TRBJ1-4,TRBV5-1,-
TGCGCCAGCAGTGAGCAGGGTGAGACTGAAGCTTTCTTT,CASSEQGETEAFF,once,TRBJ1-1,TRBV5-1,-
TGTGCCAGTCATCGGGACGACGAGCAGTTCTTC,CASHRDDEQFF,-,TRBJ2-1,TRBV19,-